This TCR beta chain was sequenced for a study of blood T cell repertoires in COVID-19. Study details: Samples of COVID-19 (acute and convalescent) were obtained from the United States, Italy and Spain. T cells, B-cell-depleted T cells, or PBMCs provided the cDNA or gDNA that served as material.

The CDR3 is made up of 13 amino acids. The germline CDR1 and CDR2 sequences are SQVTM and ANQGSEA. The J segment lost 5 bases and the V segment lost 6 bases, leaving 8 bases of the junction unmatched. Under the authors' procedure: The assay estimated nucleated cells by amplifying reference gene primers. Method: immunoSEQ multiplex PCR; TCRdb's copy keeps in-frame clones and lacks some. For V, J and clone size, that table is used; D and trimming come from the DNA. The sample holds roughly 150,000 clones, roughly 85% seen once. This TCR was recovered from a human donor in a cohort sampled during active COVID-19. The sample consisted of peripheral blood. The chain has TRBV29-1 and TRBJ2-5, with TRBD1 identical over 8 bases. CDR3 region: CSVATGAVETQYF. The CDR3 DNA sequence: TGCAGCGTAGCGACAGGGGCGGTGGAGACCCAGTACTTC.